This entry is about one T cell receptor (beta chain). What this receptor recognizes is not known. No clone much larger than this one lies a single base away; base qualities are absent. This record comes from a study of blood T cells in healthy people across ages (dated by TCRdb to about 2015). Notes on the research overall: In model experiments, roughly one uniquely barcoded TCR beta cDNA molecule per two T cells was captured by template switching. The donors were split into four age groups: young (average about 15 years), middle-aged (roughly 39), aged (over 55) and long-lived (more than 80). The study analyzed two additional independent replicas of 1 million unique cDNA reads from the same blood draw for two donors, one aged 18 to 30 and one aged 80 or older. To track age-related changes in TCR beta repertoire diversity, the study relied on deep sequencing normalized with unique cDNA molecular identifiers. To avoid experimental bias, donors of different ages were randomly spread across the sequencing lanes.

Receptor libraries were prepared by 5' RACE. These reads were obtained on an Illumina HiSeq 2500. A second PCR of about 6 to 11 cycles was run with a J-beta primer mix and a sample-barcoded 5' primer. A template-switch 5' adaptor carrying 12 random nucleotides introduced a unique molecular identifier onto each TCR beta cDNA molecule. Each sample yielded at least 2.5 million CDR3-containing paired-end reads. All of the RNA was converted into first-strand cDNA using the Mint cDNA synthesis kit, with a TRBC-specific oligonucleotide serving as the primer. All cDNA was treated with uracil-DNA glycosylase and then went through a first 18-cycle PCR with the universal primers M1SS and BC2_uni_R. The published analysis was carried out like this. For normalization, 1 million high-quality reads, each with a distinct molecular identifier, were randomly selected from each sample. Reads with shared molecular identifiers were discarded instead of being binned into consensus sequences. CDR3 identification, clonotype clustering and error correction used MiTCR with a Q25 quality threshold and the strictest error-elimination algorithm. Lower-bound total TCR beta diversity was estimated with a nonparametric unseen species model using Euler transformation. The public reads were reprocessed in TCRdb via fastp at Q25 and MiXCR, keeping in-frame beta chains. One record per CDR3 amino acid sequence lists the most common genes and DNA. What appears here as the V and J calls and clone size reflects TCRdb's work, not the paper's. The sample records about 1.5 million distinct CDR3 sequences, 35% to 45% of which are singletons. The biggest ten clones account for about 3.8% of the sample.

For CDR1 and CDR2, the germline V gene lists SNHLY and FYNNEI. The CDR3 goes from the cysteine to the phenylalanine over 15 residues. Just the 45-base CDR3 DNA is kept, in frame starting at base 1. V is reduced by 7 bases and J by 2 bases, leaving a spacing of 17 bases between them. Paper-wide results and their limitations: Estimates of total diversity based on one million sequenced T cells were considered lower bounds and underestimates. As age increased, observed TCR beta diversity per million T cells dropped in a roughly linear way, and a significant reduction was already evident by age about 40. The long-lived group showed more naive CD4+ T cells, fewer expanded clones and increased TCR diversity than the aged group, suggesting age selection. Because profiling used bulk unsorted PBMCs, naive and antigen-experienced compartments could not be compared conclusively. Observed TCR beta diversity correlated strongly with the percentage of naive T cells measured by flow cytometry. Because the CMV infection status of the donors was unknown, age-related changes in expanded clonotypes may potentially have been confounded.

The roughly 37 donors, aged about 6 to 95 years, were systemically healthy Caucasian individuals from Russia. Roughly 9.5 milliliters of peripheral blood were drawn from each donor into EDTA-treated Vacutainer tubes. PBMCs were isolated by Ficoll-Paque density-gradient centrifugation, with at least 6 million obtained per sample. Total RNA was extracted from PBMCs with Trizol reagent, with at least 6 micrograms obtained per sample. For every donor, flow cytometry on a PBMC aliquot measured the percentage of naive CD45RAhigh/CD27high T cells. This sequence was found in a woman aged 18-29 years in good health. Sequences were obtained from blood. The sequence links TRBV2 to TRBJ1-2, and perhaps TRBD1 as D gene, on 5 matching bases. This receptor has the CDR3 CASTGRGRINYGYTF. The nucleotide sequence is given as TGTGCCAGCACCGGACGGGGACGGATAAACTATGGCTACACCTTC.